The sequence of this T cell receptor (beta chain) was determined in a study of T cell changes during pregnancy in multiple sclerosis. Sequencing used immunoSEQ multiplex PCR; TCRdb keeps in-frame clones, though not all of them. The sample shows about 57,000 clones, approximately 89% of them seen only once. Sequencing used peripheral blood, obtained after pregnancy. This receptor was identified in a female donor in good health, enrolled as a control in a pregnancy study.

The CDR3 DNA reads TGCAGTGCAGGAGGGAATGAAAAACTGTTTTTT. This encodes CSAGGNEKLFF. This chain uses TRBV20-1 with TRBJ1-4, with no clear D. Germline V gene lookup returns CDR1 DFQATT and CDR2 SNEGSKA (reference sequence). This CDR3 is built from 11 residues. Trimming left V 6 bases short and J 5 bases short, with 7 bases between.